This T cell receptor beta chain was sequenced during a study of blood T cell repertoires in COVID-19 (TCRdb year 2020). Some background on the complete study: Samples covering the acute and convalescent phases of COVID-19 were provided by collaborators in the United States, Italy and Spain. The prospective study material was composed of cDNA or gDNA derived from T cells, B-cell-depleted T cells, or PBMCs. Subjects who had been exposed to COVID-19, were actively infected with it, or had recovered from it provided the deeply sampled blood TCRbeta repertoires that made up the dataset. The repertoires were released in a freely available public database intended as a resource for research on the immune response to SARS-CoV-2. Samples came from the ongoing ImmuneRACE study (first 160 participants) plus 1,254 subjects from 6 global collaborators. Sample metadata almost always included a de-identified subject ID, COVID-19 status, age in years and sex. Where available, HLA class I and class II types were obtained from metadata supplied by the sample provider rather than from assay-based typing.

The paper as a whole reports these results and caveats: The quantity of clinical and demographic metadata differed by source and by participant and was supplied without curation.

In Seattle, one collaborating source enrolled patients while the infection was active and tracked those patients longitudinally over the course of disease. The collaborating institutions used their own protocols to collect whole blood in K2EDTA tubes. For TCRbeta analysis, collaborator samples were shipped as frozen whole blood, as isolated PBMCs, or as DNA extracted from either sample type. TCRbeta CDR3 regions were amplified from genomic DNA using the immunoSEQ Assay, a bias-controlled multiplex PCR. The original pipeline was this. Within the assay, amplification of reference gene primers was used to estimate how many nucleated cells each sample contained. To quantify the absolute abundance of each unique TCRbeta CDR3 rearrangement, sequence reads were collapsed and filtered. For each sample, productive Simpson clonality was calculated as the square root of Simpson's diversity index across productive rearrangements. TCRdb obtained this table from immuneACCESS and retained in-frame rearrangements with V and J assigned. These tables miss some clones; where compared with another copy, unresolved V genes account for less than half of the shortfall, and the remainder is unexplained. Clone size and V and J calls were adopted from that table, with D and trimming inferred from the DNA. In this sample the table shows 300,000 to 350,000 clones, approximately 90% of which occur a single time. Roughly a tenth of the sample is held by the ten biggest clonotypes.

A remark on this clone: Its binding antigen is unknown. One base away there is no much larger clone; base qualities are not given.

The CDR1 and CDR2 encoded by the germline V gene are MNHEY and SVGAGI. Reading from cysteine to phenylalanine, the CDR3 counts 15 amino acids. The entry retains the CDR3 DNA only, 45 bases that are in frame from base 1. V is clipped by 2 bases and J by 3 bases, and the sequence between their germline boundaries is 13 bases long. The TCR originated in a man in his thirties or forties with COVID-19, enrolled during active disease. Sequencing was done on a sample of peripheral blood. This sequence uses TRBV6-5 and TRBJ1-2; a confident D gene designation cannot be given. The CDR3 is CASSYGTTGDYGYTF. The DNA sequence follows: TGTGCCAGCAGTTACGGCACTACTGGAGACTATGGCTACACCTTC.